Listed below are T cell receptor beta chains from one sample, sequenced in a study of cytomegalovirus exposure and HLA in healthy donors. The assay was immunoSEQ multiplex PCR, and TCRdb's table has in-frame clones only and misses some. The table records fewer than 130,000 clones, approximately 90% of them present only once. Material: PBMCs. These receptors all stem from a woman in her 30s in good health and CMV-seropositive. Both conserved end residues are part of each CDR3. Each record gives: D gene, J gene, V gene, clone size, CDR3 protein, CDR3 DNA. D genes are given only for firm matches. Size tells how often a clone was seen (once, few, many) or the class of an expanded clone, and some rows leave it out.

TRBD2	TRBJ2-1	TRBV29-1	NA	CSAGPGRGIMNEQFF	TGCAGCGCCGGCCCGGGGCGGGGGATTATGAATGAGCAGTTCTTC
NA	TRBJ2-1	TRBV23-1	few	CASNRVSYNEQFF	TGCGCCAGCAACAGGGTTTCCTACAATGAGCAGTTCTTC
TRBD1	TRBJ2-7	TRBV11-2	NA	CASSQGQGREYF	TGTGCCAGCAGCCAGGGACAGGGGAGGGAGTACTTC
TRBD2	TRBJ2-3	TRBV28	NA	CASSSRLAGATDTQYF	TGTGCCAGCAGTTCCCGACTAGCGGGAGCGACAGATACGCAGTATTTT
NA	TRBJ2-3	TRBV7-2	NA	CASSWAGRTDTQYF	TGTGCCAGCAGTTGGGCGGGACGCACAGATACGCAGTATTTT
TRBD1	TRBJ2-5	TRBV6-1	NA	CASSGQGIETQYF	TGTGCCAGCAGCGGACAGGGAATAGAGACCCAGTACTTC
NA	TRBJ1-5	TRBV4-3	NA	CASSQERGFNQPQHF	TGCGCCAGCAGCCAAGAACGGGGTTTCAATCAGCCCCAGCATTTT
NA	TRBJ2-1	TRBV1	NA	CTSSQGNTSGSGENEQFF	TGCACCAGCAGCCAAGGAAATACTAGCGGGAGTGGTGAGAATGAGCAGTTCTTC
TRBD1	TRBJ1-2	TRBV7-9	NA	CASSETGGYGYTF	TGTGCCAGCAGCGAAACAGGGGGCTATGGCTACACCTTC
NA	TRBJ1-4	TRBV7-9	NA	CASNSFSRQGSEKLFF	TGTGCCAGCAACAGCTTTAGTCGGCAGGGTAGTGAAAAACTGTTTTTT
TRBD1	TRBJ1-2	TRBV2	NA	CASSLTDREANYGYTF	TGTGCCAGCAGTCTCACCGACAGGGAAGCTAACTATGGCTACACCTTC
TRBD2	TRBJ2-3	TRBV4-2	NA	CASSSSSGPGTDTQYF	TGTGCCAGCAGCTCCTCTAGCGGACCAGGAACAGATACGCAGTATTTT
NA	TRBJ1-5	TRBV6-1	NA	CASSESGGAGQPQHF	TGTGCCAGCAGTGAGTCGGGGGGCGCGGGGCAGCCCCAGCATTTT
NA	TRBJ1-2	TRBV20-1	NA	CSATRGMGYTF	TGCAGTGCTACTCGAGGGATGGGCTACACCTTC
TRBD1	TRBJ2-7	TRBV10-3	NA	CAIRRTGADEQYF	TGTGCCATCAGAAGAACAGGGGCGGACGAGCAGTACTTC
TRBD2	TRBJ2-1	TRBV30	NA	CAWRAREGYNEQFF	TGTGCCTGGAGGGCGCGGGAGGGGTACAATGAGCAGTTCTTC